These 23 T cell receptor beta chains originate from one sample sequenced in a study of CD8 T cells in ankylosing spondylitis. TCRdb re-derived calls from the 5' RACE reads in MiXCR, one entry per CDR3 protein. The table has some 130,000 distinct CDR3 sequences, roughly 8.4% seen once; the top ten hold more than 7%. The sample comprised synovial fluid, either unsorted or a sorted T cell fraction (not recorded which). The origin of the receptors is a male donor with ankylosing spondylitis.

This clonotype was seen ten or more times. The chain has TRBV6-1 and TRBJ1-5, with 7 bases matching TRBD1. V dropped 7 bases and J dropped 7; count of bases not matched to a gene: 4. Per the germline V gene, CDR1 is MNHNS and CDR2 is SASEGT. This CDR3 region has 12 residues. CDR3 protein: CASIGGEQPQHF. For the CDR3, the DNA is TGTGCCAGCATAGGGGGCGAGCAGCCCCAGCATTTT.

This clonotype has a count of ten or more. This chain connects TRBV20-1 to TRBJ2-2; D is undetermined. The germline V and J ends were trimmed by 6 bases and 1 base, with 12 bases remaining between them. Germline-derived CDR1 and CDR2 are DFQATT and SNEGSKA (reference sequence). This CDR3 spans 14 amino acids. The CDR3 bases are TGCAGTGCCAGACGGAGTTTGAACACCGGGGAGCTGTTTTTT. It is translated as CSARRSLNTGELFF.

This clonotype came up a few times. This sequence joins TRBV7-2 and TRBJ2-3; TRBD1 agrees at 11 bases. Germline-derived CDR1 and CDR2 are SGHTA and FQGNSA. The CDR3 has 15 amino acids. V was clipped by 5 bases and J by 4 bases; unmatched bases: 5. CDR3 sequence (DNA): TGTGCCAGCAGCGAGTGGACAGGGGGCCCAGATACGCAGTATTTT. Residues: CASSEWTGGPDTQYF.

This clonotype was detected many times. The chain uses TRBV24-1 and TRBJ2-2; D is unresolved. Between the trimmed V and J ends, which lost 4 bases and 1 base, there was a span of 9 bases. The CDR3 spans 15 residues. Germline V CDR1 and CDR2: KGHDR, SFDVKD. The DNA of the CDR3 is TGTGCCACCAGTGACCCGTCCAAGAACACCGGGGAGCTGTTTTTT. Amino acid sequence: CATSDPSKNTGELFF.

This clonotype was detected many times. This CDR3 is CASSFRTGGSEQYF. CDR3 nucleotide sequence: TGTGCCAGCAGTTTCAGGACAGGGGGCAGCGAGCAGTACTTC. The J gene is TRBJ2-7, the V gene TRBV6-5, with TRBD1 matching 11 bases. V shed 4 bases and J 6 bases; nucleotides not matched to a gene: 5. Germline V gene data show CDR1 as MNHEY and CDR2 as SVGAGI. The CDR3 consists of 14 residues.

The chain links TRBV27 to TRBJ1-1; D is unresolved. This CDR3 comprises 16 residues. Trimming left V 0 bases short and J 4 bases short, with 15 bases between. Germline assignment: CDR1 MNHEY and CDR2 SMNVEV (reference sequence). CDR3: CASSLSGTRLATEAFF. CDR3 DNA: TGTGCCAGCAGTTTATCGGGAACCAGGTTGGCCACTGAAGCTTTCTTT.

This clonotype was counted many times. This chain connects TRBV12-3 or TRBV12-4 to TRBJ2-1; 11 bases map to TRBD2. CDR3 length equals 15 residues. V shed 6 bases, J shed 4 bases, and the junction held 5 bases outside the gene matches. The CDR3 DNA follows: TGTGCCAGCAGACAAACTAGCGGGGGTTACAATGAGCAGTTCTTC. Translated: CASRQTSGGYNEQFF.

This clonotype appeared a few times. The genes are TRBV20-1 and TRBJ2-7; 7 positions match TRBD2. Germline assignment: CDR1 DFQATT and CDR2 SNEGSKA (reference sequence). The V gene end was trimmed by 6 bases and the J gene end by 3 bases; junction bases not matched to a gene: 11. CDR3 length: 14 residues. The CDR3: CSAIRDYGFYEQYF. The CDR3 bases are TGCAGTGCAATCCGGGACTACGGGTTCTACGAGCAGTACTTC.

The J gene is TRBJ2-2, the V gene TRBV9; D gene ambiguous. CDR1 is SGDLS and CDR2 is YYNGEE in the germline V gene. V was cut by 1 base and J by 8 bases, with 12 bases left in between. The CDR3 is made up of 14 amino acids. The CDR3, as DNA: TGTGCCAGCAGCGTATCCCTAGGAACTGGGGAGCTGTTTTTT. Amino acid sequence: CASSVSLGTGELFF.

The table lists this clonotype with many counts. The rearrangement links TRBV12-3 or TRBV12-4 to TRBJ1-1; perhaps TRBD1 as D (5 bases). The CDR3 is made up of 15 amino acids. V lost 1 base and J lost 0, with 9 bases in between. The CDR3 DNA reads TGTGCCAGCAGTTTAGTTGACAGCCTGAACACTGAAGCTTTCTTT. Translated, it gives CASSLVDSLNTEAFF.

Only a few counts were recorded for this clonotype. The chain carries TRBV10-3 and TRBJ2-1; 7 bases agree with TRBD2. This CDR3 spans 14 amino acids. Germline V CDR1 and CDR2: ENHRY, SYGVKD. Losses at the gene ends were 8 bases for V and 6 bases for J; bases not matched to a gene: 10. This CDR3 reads CAILREGRGNEQFF. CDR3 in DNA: TGTGCCATCCTGAGGGAGGGGAGGGGCAATGAGCAGTTCTTC.

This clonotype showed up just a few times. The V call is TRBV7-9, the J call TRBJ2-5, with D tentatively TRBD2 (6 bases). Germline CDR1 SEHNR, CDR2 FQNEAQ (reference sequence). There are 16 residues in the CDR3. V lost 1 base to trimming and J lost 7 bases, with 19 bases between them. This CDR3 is CASSLVEGPRSWTQYF. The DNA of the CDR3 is TGTGCCAGCAGCTTAGTGGAGGGACCCCGTTCTTGGACCCAGTACTTC.

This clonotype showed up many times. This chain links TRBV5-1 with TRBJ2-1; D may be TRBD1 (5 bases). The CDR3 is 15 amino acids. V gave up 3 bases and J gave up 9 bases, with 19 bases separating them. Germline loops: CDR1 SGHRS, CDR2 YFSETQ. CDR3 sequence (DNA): TGCGCCAGCAGCTACAGGACCCCAACGGTCGGTGAGCAGTTCTTC. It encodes CASSYRTPTVGEQFF.

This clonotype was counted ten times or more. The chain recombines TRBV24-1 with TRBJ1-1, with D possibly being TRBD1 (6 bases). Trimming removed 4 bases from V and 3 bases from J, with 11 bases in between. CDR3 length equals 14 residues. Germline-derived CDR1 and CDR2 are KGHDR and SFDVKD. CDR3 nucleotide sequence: TGTGCCACCAGTGACAACACAGGGTACACTGAAGCTTTCTTT. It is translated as CATSDNTGYTEAFF.

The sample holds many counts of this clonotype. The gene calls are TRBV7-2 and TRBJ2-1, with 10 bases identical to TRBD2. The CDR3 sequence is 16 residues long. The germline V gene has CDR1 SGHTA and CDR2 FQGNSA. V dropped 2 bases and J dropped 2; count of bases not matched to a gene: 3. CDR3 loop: CASSLSSGGTYNEQFF. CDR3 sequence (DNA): TGTGCCAGCAGCTTATCTAGCGGGGGTACCTACAATGAGCAGTTCTTC.

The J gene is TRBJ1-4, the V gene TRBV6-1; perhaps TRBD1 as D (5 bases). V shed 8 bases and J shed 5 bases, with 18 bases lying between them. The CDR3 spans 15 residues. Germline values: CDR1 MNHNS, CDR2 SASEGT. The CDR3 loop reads CASLSRPGENEKLFF. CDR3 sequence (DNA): TGTGCCAGCCTCTCCCGACCGGGGGAAAATGAAAAACTGTTTTTT.

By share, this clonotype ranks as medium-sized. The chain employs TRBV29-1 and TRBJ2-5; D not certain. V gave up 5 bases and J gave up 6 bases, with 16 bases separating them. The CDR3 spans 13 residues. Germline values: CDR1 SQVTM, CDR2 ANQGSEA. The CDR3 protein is CSVRELSAQTQYF. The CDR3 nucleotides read TGCAGCGTTCGTGAACTTTCTGCGCAGACCCAGTACTTC. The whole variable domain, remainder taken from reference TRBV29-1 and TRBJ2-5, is SAVISQKPSRDICQRGTSLTIQCQVDSQVTMMFWYRQQPGQSLTLIATANQGSEATYESGFVIDKFPISRPNLTFSTLTVSNMSPEDSSIYLCSVRELSAQTQYFGPGTRLLVL.

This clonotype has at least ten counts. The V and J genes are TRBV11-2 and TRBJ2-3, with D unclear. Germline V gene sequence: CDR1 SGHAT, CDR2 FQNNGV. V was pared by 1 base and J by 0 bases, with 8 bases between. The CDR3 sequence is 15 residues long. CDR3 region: CASSLVWISTDTQYF. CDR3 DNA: TGTGCCAGCAGCTTAGTCTGGATTAGCACAGATACGCAGTATTTT.

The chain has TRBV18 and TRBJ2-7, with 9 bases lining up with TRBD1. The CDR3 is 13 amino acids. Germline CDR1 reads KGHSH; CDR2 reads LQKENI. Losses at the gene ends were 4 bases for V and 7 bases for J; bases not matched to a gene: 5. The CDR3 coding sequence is TGTGCCAGCTCACGTGGACAGGGGTGGGAGCAGTACTTC. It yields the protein CASSRGQGWEQYF.

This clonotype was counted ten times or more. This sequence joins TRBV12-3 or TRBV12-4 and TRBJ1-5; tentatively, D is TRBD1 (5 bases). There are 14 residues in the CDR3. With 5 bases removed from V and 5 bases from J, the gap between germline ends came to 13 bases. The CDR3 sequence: CASSPDGGDQPQHF. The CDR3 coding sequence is TGTGCCAGCAGTCCTGACGGGGGGGATCAGCCCCAGCATTTT.

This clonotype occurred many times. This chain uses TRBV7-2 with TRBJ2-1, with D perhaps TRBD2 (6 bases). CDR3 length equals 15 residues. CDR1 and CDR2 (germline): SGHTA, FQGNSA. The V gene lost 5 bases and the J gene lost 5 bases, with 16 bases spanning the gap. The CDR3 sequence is CASSAGLWGNNEQFF. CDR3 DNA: TGTGCCAGCAGCGCGGGACTCTGGGGGAACAATGAGCAGTTCTTC. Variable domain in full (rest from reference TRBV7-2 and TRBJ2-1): GAGVSQSPSNKVTEKGKDVELRCDPISGHTALYWYRQSLGQGLEFLIYFQGNSAPDKSGLPSDRFSAERTGGSVSTLTIQRTQQEDSAVYLCASSAGLWGNNEQFFGPGTRLTVL.

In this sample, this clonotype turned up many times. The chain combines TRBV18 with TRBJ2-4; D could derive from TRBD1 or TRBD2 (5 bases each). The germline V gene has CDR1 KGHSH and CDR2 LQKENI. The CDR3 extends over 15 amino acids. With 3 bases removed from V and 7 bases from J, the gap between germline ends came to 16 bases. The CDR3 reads CASSPSTGADNIQYF. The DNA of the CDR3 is TGTGCCAGCTCACCCTCAACCGGGGCGGACAACATTCAGTACTTC.

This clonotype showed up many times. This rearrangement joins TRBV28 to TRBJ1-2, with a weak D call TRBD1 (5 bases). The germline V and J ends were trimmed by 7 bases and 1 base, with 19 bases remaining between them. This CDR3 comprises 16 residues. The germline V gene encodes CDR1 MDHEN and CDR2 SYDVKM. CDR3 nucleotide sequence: TGTGCCAGCAACTGGAGTCCGGGGGTTGGTAACTATGGCTACACCTTC. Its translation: CASNWSPGVGNYGYTF.